This T cell receptor beta chain was sequenced during a study of blood T cells in healthy people across ages (dated by TCRdb to the mid-2010s). In the study overall: In model experiments, template switching captured roughly one uniquely barcoded TCR beta cDNA molecule for every two T cells. Age-related changes in TCR beta repertoire diversity were measured in the study by deep sequencing normalized with unique cDNA molecular identifiers. Four age groups were formed from the donors: young (average 16 years), middle-aged (approximately 39), aged (62) and long-lived (more than 75). Donors of different ages were randomly distributed across sequencing lanes to avoid experimental bias. Two additional independent replicas of 1 million unique cDNA reads from the same blood draw were analyzed for two donors (one aged 18 to 29 and one aged 80 or older).

Overall study outcomes, separate from this receptor: Compared with the aged group, the long-lived group had more naive CD4+ T cells, fewer expanded clones and increased TCR diversity, a pattern suggesting age selection. As age increased, observed TCR beta diversity per million T cells dropped in a roughly linear way, and a significant reduction was already evident by age approximately 40. Because the CMV infection status of the donors was unknown, age-related changes in expanded clonotypes may potentially have been confounded. Bulk unsorted PBMC profiling prevented conclusive comparison of naive and antigen-experienced compartments. There was a strong correlation between observed TCR beta diversity and the percentage of naive T cells measured by flow cytometry. Estimates of total diversity from one million sequenced T cells were regarded as lower bounds and underestimates.

From cysteine to phenylalanine, the CDR3 is 15 amino acids long. Only the CDR3 portion is preserved as DNA: 45 bases, with reading frame beginning at the first base. From the germline V gene, CDR1 is MNHNS and CDR2 is SASEGT. V and J lose 3 bases and 2 bases, and a span of 11 bases separates them. The library was made by 5' RACE. Sequencing instrument: Illumina HiSeq 2500. A second PCR of roughly 7 to 11 cycles was performed with a sample-barcoded 5' primer and a J-beta primer mix. A template-switch 5' adaptor carrying 12 random nucleotides introduced a unique molecular identifier onto each TCR beta cDNA molecule. Each sample yielded at least 2.5 million CDR3-containing paired-end reads. All of the RNA was converted into first-strand cDNA using the Mint cDNA synthesis kit, with a TRBC-specific oligonucleotide serving as the primer. After uracil-DNA glycosylase treatment, a first 18-cycle PCR used universal primers M1SS and BC2_uni_R on all cDNA. On the authors' methods: For normalization, 1 million high-quality reads, each with a distinct molecular identifier, were randomly selected from each sample. Instead of being binned into consensus sequences, reads with shared molecular identifiers were discarded. MiTCR, set to a Q25 quality threshold and the strictest error-elimination algorithm, was used for CDR3 identification, clonotype clustering and error correction. A nonparametric unseen species model with Euler transformation was used to estimate a lower bound on total TCR beta diversity. TCRdb redid the processing of the public reads, applying fastp at Q25 and MiXCR, and retained in-frame beta chains. Records with the same CDR3 protein are collapsed into one entry carrying the most frequent genes and DNA. It is TCRdb's table, rather than the study itself, that gives the V and J calls and clone size. Counted in this sample were 1.5 million to 1.8 million distinct CDR3 sequences; 40% to 45% of them appeared once. The ten largest clones represent approximately 4% of the sample.

Donors were a few dozen systemically healthy Caucasian individuals from Russia aged roughly 6 to 100 years. Each donor gave ten milliliters of peripheral blood, drawn into EDTA-treated Vacutainer tubes. PBMCs were isolated by Ficoll-Paque density-gradient centrifugation, with at least 6 million obtained per sample. Trizol reagent was used to extract total RNA from PBMCs, with at least 6 micrograms per sample. For every donor, flow cytometry on a PBMC aliquot measured the percentage of naive CD45RAhigh/CD27high T cells. With regard to this clonotype: What this receptor recognizes is not known. One base away there is no much larger clone; base qualities are not given.

The source material was blood. The chain joins TRBV6-1 to TRBJ1-5; no D gene can be assigned with confidence. This clonotype originated in a woman between 18 and 29 years old in good health. This receptor carries the CDR3 CASSDPRGGNQPQHF. Read as DNA, the sequence is TGTGCCAGCAGTGACCCCCGGGGTGGCAATCAGCCCCAGCATTTT.